The present entry profiles one T cell receptor beta chain with its context. The antigen is not known. The CDR3 is 13 amino acids. Per germline, CDR1 SGHVS and CDR2 FQNEAQ. With 1 base removed from V and 5 bases from J, the gap between germline ends came to 8 bases. Time point specified: pre-treatment baseline. One draw preceded checkpoint blockade; another followed its first cycle at week 3. The data were obtained in a study of blood T cell dynamics during melanoma immunotherapy. Here immunoSEQ multiplex PCR was the method, and the copy in TCRdb shows in-frame clones only, minus some. The table records about 830 clones, 75% to 90% of them present only once. Points from the study as a whole: From T0 to W3, cfDNA rearrangement efficiency rose in disease-control patients but not progressors.

Sequencing was performed on cell-free DNA from blood, taken from a patient treated with checkpoint blockade. This receptor was obtained from a human donor with melanoma. The chain is built from TRBV7-8 and TRBJ1-2; D gene ambiguous. The chain's CDR3 is CASSLDTSYGYTF. In DNA, the CDR3 is TGTGCCAGCAGCTTAGATACCTCATATGGCTACACCTTC.